This T cell receptor (beta chain) was identified during a study of T cell responses to AZD1222 COVID-19 vaccine. The CDR3 extends over 16 amino acids. Germline CDR1 and CDR2: MDHEN and SYDVKM. Unmatched junction bases numbered 2, after V lost 2 bases and J lost 2 bases. Study-wide findings and caveats: Spike-specific TCR breadth and depth rose after two AZD1222 doses.

Some clones are missing from TCRdb's copy, which holds only in-frame ones; the method was immunoSEQ multiplex PCR. Counted here are 150,000 to 200,000 clones, approximately 92% occurring once; the ten biggest clones make up about 2.3%. Notes on this clone: Its antigen remains unidentified.

The specimen comprised peripheral blood, sampled on day 0 of AZD1222 vaccination. The clonotype comes from an adult in good health. The chain employs TRBV28 and TRBJ2-7, with 14 bases matching TRBD2. CDR3 coding DNA: TGTGCCAGCAGTTTACCGGGACTAGCGGGAGCCTACGAGCAGTACTTC. Its protein product is CASSLPGLAGAYEQYF.